The 21 T cell receptor beta chains presented below share a single source sample, sequenced in a study of T-cell reconstitution after alpha-beta-depleted transplantation in children. As it was prepared, the TCRbeta library received unique molecular identifiers. One entry per CDR3 protein, called by TCRdb with MiXCR from the PCR reads. This table has 540,000 or so distinct CDR3 sequences, 23% appearing once. The sequencing here drew on PBMCs, mostly from graft donor cells, taken 360 days after TCRalphabeta/CD19-depleted stem cell transplant. These receptors were obtained from a boy under two years old who had a stem cell transplant for acute myeloid leukemia, so the T cells may come from the graft donor.

This clonotype was found many times. The chain employs TRBV9 and TRBJ2-1; D is uncertain. V was cut by 2 bases and J by 0 bases, with 9 bases left in between. The CDR3 length is 15 residues. Germline V lookup: CDR1 SGDLS, CDR2 YYNGEE. CDR3 protein: CASSVVVSSYNEQFF. The CDR3 DNA is TGTGCCAGCAGCGTGGTAGTGAGCTCCTACAATGAGCAGTTCTTC. Full variable domain (remainder filled in from reference TRBV9 and TRBJ2-1): DSGVTQTPKHLITATGQRVTLRCSPRSGDLSVYWYQQSLDQGLQFLIQYYNGEERAKGNILERFSAQQFPDLHSELNLSSLELGDSALYFCASSVVVSSYNEQFFGPGTRLTVL.

The V and J genes are TRBV20-1 and TRBJ1-1; a possible D gene is TRBD1 (5 bases). V was shortened by 4 bases and J by 5 bases, with 32 bases between the two germline ends. Germline lookup yields CDR1 DFQATT and CDR2 SNEGSKA (reference sequence). CDR3 length: 19 residues. DNA for the CDR3: TGCAGTGCTACCCCTTTTGGGCCAGGATCCATTGGGGGTAGGACTGAAGCTTTCTTT. This encodes CSATPFGPGSIGGRTEAFF.

This clonotype appeared many times. V usage is TRBV7-2 and J usage is TRBJ2-1, with D unclear. Trimming shortened V by 5 bases and J by 5 bases, and 13 bases separated the two germline ends. CDR3 length equals 14 residues. Germline V gives CDR1 SGHTA, CDR2 FQGNSA. CDR3 loop: CASSPQVANNEQFF. DNA for the CDR3: TGTGCCAGCAGCCCCCAGGTGGCGAACAATGAGCAGTTCTTC.

This clonotype was counted between two and nine times. The rearrangement uses TRBV12-3 or TRBV12-4 and TRBJ1-4, with unresolved D. V was trimmed by 2 bases and J by 7 bases, leaving 8 bases between them. There are 13 residues in the CDR3. CDR3 bases: TGTGCCAGCAGTTTAATGGTGGTTGAAAAACTGTTTTTT. This translates into CASSLMVVEKLFF.

This clonotype was recorded at least ten times. The rearrangement links TRBV28 to TRBJ2-2; TRBD1 matches at 8 bases. V lost 5 bases and J lost 5; bases outside the gene matches: 4. The CDR3 is 14 residues long. Germline values: CDR1 MDHEN, CDR2 SYDVKM. In DNA form, the CDR3 reads TGTGCCAGCAGTCTGGACAGGGTTACCGGGGAGCTGTTTTTT. Its translation is CASSLDRVTGELFF.

This clonotype has at least ten counts. V and J are TRBV7-2 and TRBJ1-5; a possible D gene is TRBD1 (5 bases). Trimming shortened V by 2 bases and J by 7 bases, and 15 bases separated the two germline ends. CDR1 is SGHTA and CDR2 is FQGNSA in the germline V gene. This CDR3 is 15 amino acids long. The CDR3 nucleotides read TGTGCCAGCAGCTTATGGGTCAGGGATCAACAGCCCCAGCATTTT. It specifies CASSLWVRDQQPQHF. Looking up the rest from reference TRBV7-2 and TRBJ1-5 gives the full variable domain: GAGVSQSPSNKVTEKGKDVELRCDPISGHTALYWYRQSLGQGLEFLIYFQGNSAPDKSGLPSDRFSAERTGGSVSTLTIQRTQQEDSAVYLCASSLWVRDQQPQHFGDGTRLSIL.

This clonotype was seen at least ten times. The chain couples TRBV20-1 to TRBJ2-3; D unresolved. Trimming removed 4 bases at V and 0 bases at J, with 2 bases between. The germline gives CDR1 DFQATT, CDR2 SNEGSKA (reference sequence). This CDR3 spans 11 amino acids. The CDR3 coding sequence is TGCAGTGCTATTAGCACAGATACGCAGTATTTT. Protein sequence: CSAISTDTQYF.

This clonotype appeared a few times. In DNA form, the CDR3 reads TGTGCCAGCAGCTTAGCAGGGAATCCTAACAATGAGCAGTTCTTC. Protein product: CASSLAGNPNNEQFF. The chain carries TRBV7-3 and TRBJ2-1, with D possibly matching TRBD1 (5 bases). The germline V gene has CDR1 SGHTA and CDR2 FQGTGA. This CDR3 contains 15 residues. The ends were cut back, 2 bases at V and 5 bases at J, with 13 bases in the middle.

This clonotype showed up many times. The chain carries TRBV25-1 and TRBJ2-7; 9 bases match TRBD1. Germline V gene lookup returns CDR1 MGHDK and CDR2 SYGVNS. After removal of 5 bases from V and 5 bases from J, the junction contained 7 bases not matched to a gene. The CDR3 is made up of 14 amino acids. CDR3 residues: CASSPLGTGNEQYV. The CDR3 DNA follows: TGTGCCAGCAGTCCTTTGGGGACAGGGAACGAGCAGTACGTC.

The J gene is TRBJ2-5, the V gene TRBV20-1; a weak D match, TRBD2 (5 bases). CDR3 length equals 14 residues. Per germline, CDR1 DFQATT and CDR2 SNEGSKA (reference sequence). The germline V and J ends were trimmed by 3 bases and 2 bases, with 13 bases remaining between them. This CDR3 reads CSAREVALQETQYF. In DNA form, the CDR3 reads TGCAGTGCTAGGGAGGTAGCGCTTCAAGAGACCCAGTACTTC.

The rearrangement links TRBV4-3 to TRBJ2-6; 11 nucleotides line up with TRBD1. The CDR3 extends over 18 amino acids. Germline CDR1 LGHNA, CDR2 YSLEER. After removal of 3 bases from V and 0 bases from J, the junction contained 4 bases not matched to a gene. The CDR3 DNA reads as TGCGCCAGCAGCCAGGGACAGGGGGATTACTCTGGGGCCAACGTCCTGACTTTC. Translating it yields CASSQGQGDYSGANVLTF.

DNA of the CDR3: TGCAGTGCTGAACAGGGGGCAGGTCAGTTCTTC. Encoded protein: CSAEQGAGQFF. The V gene is TRBV20-1, the J gene TRBJ2-1; 9 nucleotides agree with TRBD1. CDR1 is DFQATT, CDR2 SNEGSKA, per germline (reference sequence). The J segment lost 13 bases and the V segment lost 5 bases, leaving 6 bases of the junction unmatched. The CDR3 has 11 amino acids.

This clonotype has only a few counts. This chain links TRBV4-3 with TRBJ1-6; 9 bases are a match to TRBD1. The CDR3 is 15 amino acids. Unmatched junction bases numbered 6, after V lost 1 base and J lost 11 bases. Germline CDR1 is LGHNA and CDR2 is YSLEER. The CDR3, as DNA: TGCGCCAGCAGCCAAGTGGTTAGGGACAGGGCACCCCTCCACTTT. It encodes CASSQVVRDRAPLHF.

The table lists this clonotype with many counts. The CDR3 region has the DNA TGTGCCAGCAAGGGGGGACTCGGACAAGAGACCCAGTACTTC. Protein: CASKGGLGQETQYF. The genes are TRBV27 and TRBJ2-5; D tentatively fits TRBD1 or TRBD2 (6 bases each). This CDR3 region has 14 residues. V was cut by 7 bases and J by 2 bases, with 14 bases left in between. Germline-derived CDR1 and CDR2 are MNHEY and SMNVEV (reference sequence).

The chain has TRBV7-9 and TRBJ2-7; 7 bases are a match to TRBD1. The CDR3 runs 15 residues. The germline V gene encodes CDR1 SEHNR and CDR2 FQNEAQ (reference sequence). Germline trimming cut 0 bases from V and 4 bases from J; bases unmatched to any gene: 6. The CDR3: CASSLAVGGLYEQYF. In DNA, the CDR3 is TGTGCCAGCAGCTTAGCGGTAGGGGGCCTTTACGAGCAGTACTTC. Variable domain in full (rest from reference TRBV7-9 and TRBJ2-7): DTGVSQNPRHKITKRGQNVTFRCDPISEHNRLYWYRQTLGQGPEFLTYFQNEAQLEKSRLLSDRFSAERPKGSFSTLEIQRTEQGDSAMYLCASSLAVGGLYEQYFGPGTRLTVT.

The V gene is TRBV5-1, the J gene TRBJ2-7, with TRBD2 identical over 11 bases. V lost 4 bases and J lost 3; bases outside the gene matches: 9. The CDR3 sequence is 16 residues long. The germline V gene has CDR1 SGHRS and CDR2 YFSETQ. CDR3 in DNA: TGCGCCAGCAGCGCCTCAACTAGCGGGGGTATCTACGAGCAGTACTTC. Translated, it gives CASSASTSGGIYEQYF.

The chain recombines TRBV2 with TRBJ1-6; possible D gene TRBD1, 6 bases. Trimming shortened V by 5 bases and J by 9 bases, and 14 bases separated the two germline ends. Germline V CDR1 and CDR2: SNHLY, FYNNEI. CDR3 size: 14 residues. The CDR3 protein is CASSPQGYGSPLHF. The CDR3 bases are TGTGCCAGCAGTCCACAGGGTTATGGTTCACCCCTCCACTTT.

This clonotype was detected ten times or more. This rearrangement joins TRBV10-3 to TRBJ2-7; 8 bases agree with TRBD2. V gave up 10 bases and J gave up 5 bases; unmatched junction bases: 4. This CDR3 has 11 residues. CDR1 is ENHRY, CDR2 SYGVKD, per germline. The CDR3 loop reads CATGGGDEQYF. The CDR3 bases are TGTGCCACCGGGGGGGGAGACGAGCAGTACTTC.

There are a few counts of this clonotype. This chain links TRBV20-1 with TRBJ2-1; tentative D call: TRBD2 (5 bases). V lost 5 bases to trimming and J lost 0 bases, with 8 bases between them. Per germline, CDR1 DFQATT and CDR2 SNEGSKA (reference sequence). The CDR3 totals 13 residues. The CDR3 spells CSAEGSSYNEQFF. In DNA form, the CDR3 reads TGCAGTGCTGAAGGGAGCTCCTACAATGAGCAGTTCTTC.

This clonotype was counted ten times or more. The chain joins TRBV6-5 to TRBJ2-4; D might be TRBD1 or TRBD2, each matching 5 bases. CDR1 and CDR2 from the germline V gene are MNHEY and SVGAGI. This CDR3 has 16 amino acids. V lost 0 bases to trimming and J lost 8 bases, with 17 bases between them. In DNA form, the CDR3 reads TGTGCCAGCAGTTACTCTCTGGGACCTCGTGAGGACATTCAGTACTTC. Translated, it gives CASSYSLGPREDIQYF.

This clonotype was detected many times. The chain recombines TRBV20-1 with TRBJ2-3, with 10 bases identical to TRBD1. Germline V gene lookup returns CDR1 DFQATT and CDR2 SNEGSKA (reference sequence). V lost 0 bases, J lost 3 bases, and 3 bases stayed unmatched. CDR3 length: 15 amino acids. This CDR3 reads CSARDSGQGTDTQYF. The DNA of the CDR3 is TGCAGTGCTAGAGATTCGGGACAGGGGACAGATACGCAGTATTTT.